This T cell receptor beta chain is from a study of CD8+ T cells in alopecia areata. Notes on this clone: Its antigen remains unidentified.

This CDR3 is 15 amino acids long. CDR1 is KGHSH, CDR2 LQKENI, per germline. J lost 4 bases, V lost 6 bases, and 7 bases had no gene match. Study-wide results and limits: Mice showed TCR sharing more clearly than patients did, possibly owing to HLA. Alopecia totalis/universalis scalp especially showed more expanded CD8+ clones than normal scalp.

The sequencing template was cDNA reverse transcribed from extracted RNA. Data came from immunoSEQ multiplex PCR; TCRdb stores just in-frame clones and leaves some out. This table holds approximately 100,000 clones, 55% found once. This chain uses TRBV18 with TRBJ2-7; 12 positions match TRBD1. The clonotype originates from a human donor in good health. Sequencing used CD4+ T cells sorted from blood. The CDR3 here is CASSPPGQGAYEQYF. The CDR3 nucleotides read TGTGCCAGCTCGCCTCCGGGACAGGGGGCGTACGAGCAGTACTTC.